Described below is a single T cell receptor beta chain sequence and its context. This clonotype comes out as medium-sized (0.01 to 0.1%) from its frequency, since no count is listed. Its antigen is still unknown. The data belong to a study of human CD8 memory T cell subsets (dated by TCRdb to about 2020). With respect to the entire study: To assess how stem-like (TSTEM), progenitor exhausted-like (TPEX) and effector memory CD8+ T cell subsets are clonally related, the TCRbeta repertoires of these three subsets were compared. Six donors each provided TSTEM, TPEX and effector memory subsets, and TCRbeta repertoires were obtained from all six.

The CDR3 covers 13 residues, taking in both the cysteine and the phenylalanine. The DNA is not on file. CDR1 and CDR2 were assigned from the germline V gene (reference sequence) as SGHKS and YYEKEE. CCR7+ PD-1- TIGIT- cells were the ones classified as stem-like memory CD8+ T cells (TSTEM). Peripheral blood mononuclear cells were isolated from healthy donor buffy coats by density gradient separation. Negative magnetic separation using EasySep or MojoSort CD8+ T cell isolation kits was how the study enriched total CD8+ T cells. An RNeasy Mini Kit was used to extract total RNA from duplicate vials of roughly 150,000 sorted CD8+ T cells per subset. PBMCs were used either fresh or after being cryopreserved in fetal bovine serum containing approximately 9.8% DMSO. Fluorescence-activated cell sorting on a FACSAria III was used to sort CD8+ T cell subsets to purity. Instrument used: NextSeq 550. A Human TCR Profiling Kit was used to prepare UMI-labeled 5' RACE TCRbeta libraries. The same number of PCR cycles was used to prepare all TCRbeta libraries in parallel. The authors processed their data as follows. Between roughly 2,700 and 18,000 functional CDR3beta clonotypes were contained in each TCRbeta library. MIGEC 1.2.9 was used for UMI extraction and consensus assembly, with at least three reads per UMI being required. In-frame CDR3beta repertoires were extracted with MiXCR 3.0.3. Diversity metrics were computed in VDJtools 1.2.1 after downsampling each sample to 42,000 randomly selected UMIs. For each sample pair, the repertoire overlap metrics D, R and F2 were calculated in VDJtools using the top 3,000 clones. With the reads reprocessed by TCRdb, a single entry stands for each CDR3 protein sequence and no DNA is reported. What appears here as the V and J calls and clone size reflects TCRdb's work, not the paper's. The sample table on file contains about 7,000 distinct CDR3 sequences. Approximately 20% of the sample is taken by the ten largest.

Overall results and qualifications from the work: Based on Chao1 estimates, TSTEM subsets appeared to have greater repertoire diversity than TPEX subsets, which may reflect a broader range of specificities. TSTEM and TPEX subsets showed similarly high normalized Shannon-Wiener diversity, whereas effector memory subsets were comparatively less diverse. Sequencing was limited to TCRbeta chains, and the repertoire comparisons were based on about 6 donors analyzed with paired t-tests and Bonferroni correction. Both stem-like subsets shared clonotypes with effector memory cells, but TSTEM and TPEX repertoires overlapped minimally, suggesting distinct antigen spectra.

The sequence was collected from a human donor in good health. Sequences were obtained from CD8+ stem-like memory T cells (TSCM and TCM) sorted from PBMCs. Explained via the paper, the cell subset or site label denotes: stem-like memory CD8 T cells (TSTEM), CCR7+ PD-1- TIGIT-. The chain joins TRBV5-5 to TRBJ1-5. This receptor carries the CDR3 CASSLGSDQPQHF.